These T cell receptor beta chains were read from a single sample in a study of blood T cell repertoires in COVID-19. Sequencing used immunoSEQ multiplex PCR; TCRdb keeps in-frame clones, though not all of them. The table has over 200,000 clones, around 80% seen once. Sequencing was performed on peripheral blood. These TCRs come from a woman older than 75 with active or convalescent COVID-19. Each CDR3 is given without its conserved first and last residue. The order of the fields is J gene, V gene, CDR3 protein.

TRBJ2-1	TRBV27	ASSPLSYNEQF
TRBJ2-1	TRBV11-2	ASSLEGFSYNEQF
TRBJ2-7	TRBV7-2	ASSPGLAASYEQY
TRBJ2-1	TRBV21-1	ASATSYNEQF
TRBJ2-1	TRBV5-1	ASSFTLAGEYNEQF
TRBJ1-2	TRBV6-2/TRBV6-3	ASSWTGEVGYT
TRBJ1-1	TRBV18	ASSETTGGTEAF
TRBJ2-7	TRBV30	AWSVGGVYEQY
TRBJ1-1	TRBV20-1	SAGAVEAF
TRBJ1-5	TRBV21-1	ASSKNPLNRDTQPQH
TRBJ2-7	TRBV5-1	ASSLGDRGYEQY
TRBJ2-3	TRBV9	ASSVAMSTDTQY
TRBJ1-5	TRBV7-9	ASSPTGSNQPQH
TRBJ2-5	TRBV14	ASSQGLAGSQETQY
TRBJ2-5	TRBV28	ASTLGGASGGIQETQY
TRBJ2-5	TRBV12-3/TRBV12-4	ASSFGQGETQY
TRBJ2-7	TRBV4-1	ASSQPFRGQYEQY
TRBJ1-4	TRBV28	ASSLDWRAGGKLF
TRBJ2-1	TRBV9	ASSVSSRGATYNEQF
TRBJ2-7	TRBV7-2	ASSLAAGANPYEQY
TRBJ2-2	TRBV10-3	AISEWSTTGELF
TRBJ1-4	TRBV2	ASSLNRKKNEKLF
TRBJ2-3	TRBV29-1	SVEDGQSTDTQY
TRBJ2-3	TRBV11-2	ASSLLAGAHTDTQY